The 16 T cell receptor beta chains below were found in one sample sequenced in a study of PD-1 blockade in classical Hodgkin lymphoma. The table came from immunoSEQ multiplex PCR; TCRdb's copy has only in-frame clones and leaves some out. The table lists tens of thousands of clones, 75% to 90% of them singletons. Every patient experienced relapse after autologous stem cell transplantation, and brentuximab vedotin exposure varied. The material sequenced was peripheral blood mononuclear cells (PBMCs), taken at baseline. These receptors all come from a human donor with classical Hodgkin lymphoma.

V gene TRBV7-3 combines with J gene TRBJ2-1; 7 bases match TRBD1. With 5 bases clipped from V and 9 bases from J, the junction kept 7 bases outside the gene matches. The CDR3 spans 13 residues. The germline V gene encodes CDR1 SGHTA and CDR2 FQGTGA. The CDR3 is CASSATGAGEQFF. The CDR3 DNA reads TGTGCCAGCAGCGCAACAGGGGCGGGTGAGCAGTTCTTC.

As to this clone: The identical CDR3 is also encoded by other nucleotide sequences in the sample. CDR3 region: CASSVVGGGTDTQYF. CDR3 DNA sequence: TGTGCCAGCAGCGTAGTGGGCGGGGGCACAGATACGCAGTATTTT. The chain carries TRBV9 and TRBJ2-3; a possible D gene is TRBD2 (6 bases). V was pared by 0 bases and J by 1 base, with 9 bases between. This CDR3 is built from 15 residues. Germline CDR1 reads SGDLS; CDR2 reads YYNGEE.

Concerning this clone itself: Other DNA sequences within the sample encode an identical CDR3. The chain is built from TRBV6-1 and TRBJ2-7; D perhaps matches TRBD1 (5 bases). The CDR3 length is 17 residues. Germline V lookup: CDR1 MNHNS, CDR2 SASEGT. V was shortened by 0 bases and J by 6 bases, with 21 bases between the two germline ends. The CDR3 spells CASSEASRVVAYGEQYF. The CDR3 coding sequence is TGTGCCAGCAGTGAAGCAAGCAGGGTAGTTGCGTACGGCGAGCAGTACTTC.

The chain carries TRBV9 and TRBJ2-2, with 9 bases aligning to TRBD2. Germline V gene data show CDR1 as SGDLS and CDR2 as YYNGEE. The CDR3 runs to 18 residues. The V segment lost 0 bases and the J segment 5 bases; nucleotides outside the gene matches: 11. The CDR3 DNA follows: TGTGCCAGCAGCGTAGATCGCGGGAGGGCCATTCGTACCGGGGAGCTGTTTTTT. Its translation is CASSVDRGRAIRTGELFF.

V is TRBV5-1 and J is TRBJ1-6; a possible D gene is TRBD1 (5 bases). The V gene's germline CDR1 is SGHRS and CDR2 YFSETQ. The CDR3 is 15 residues long. V was cut by 3 bases and J by 6 bases, with 13 bases left in between. CDR3 sequence reads: CASSSFQGTNSPLHF. The CDR3 nucleotides are TGCGCCAGCAGCTCATTCCAGGGCACTAATTCACCCCTCCACTTT.

The chain carries TRBV28 and TRBJ2-1, with TRBD1 matching 7 bases. Germline-derived CDR1 and CDR2 are MDHEN and SYDVKM. This CDR3 has 14 residues. Trimming took 6 bases from V and 5 from J; bases not matched to a gene: 7. The CDR3 sequence: CASSSAGTDNEQFF. The CDR3 DNA is TGTGCCAGCAGCAGCGCCGGGACAGACAATGAGCAGTTCTTC.

The chain has TRBV7-6 and TRBJ2-7; 9 bases agree with TRBD2. Germline V gives CDR1 SGHVS, CDR2 FNYEAQ. V was clipped by 5 bases and J by 5 bases; unmatched bases: 13. The CDR3 totals 16 residues. For the CDR3, the DNA is TGTGCCAGCAGCCCTAATGGCCTAGCGGGAATCAACGAGCAGTACTTC. Translated: CASSPNGLAGINEQYF.

This chain links TRBV19 with TRBJ1-4, with a tentative D call TRBD1 (6 bases). This CDR3 region has 16 residues. Trimming left V 6 bases short and J 0 bases short, with 14 bases between. Germline CDR1 is LNHDA and CDR2 is SQIVND (reference sequence). The CDR3 nucleotides are TGTGCCAGTAGACAACCGACAGGAGCAACTAATGAAAAACTGTTTTTT. This sequence encodes CASRQPTGATNEKLFF.

The chain has TRBV2 and TRBJ1-5, with 11 bases lining up with TRBD1. V was pared by 6 bases and J by 6 bases, with 1 base of the junction left unmatched. The CDR3 loop spans 13 amino acids. Germline assignment: CDR1 SNHLY and CDR2 FYNNEI. CDR3 nucleotides: TGTGCCAGCAGGGGACAGGGGGTTCAGCCCCAGCATTTT. The encoded protein is CASRGQGVQPQHF.

CDR3 loop: CASSFSDPLGNQPQHF. The DNA for the CDR3 is TGTGCCAGCAGCTTCAGTGACCCGCTGGGCAATCAGCCCCAGCATTTT. This rearrangement joins TRBV7-9 to TRBJ1-5, with unresolved D. CDR3 length: 16 amino acids. Germline loops: CDR1 SEHNR, CDR2 FQNEAQ (reference sequence). V dropped 3 bases and J dropped 2 bases, with 14 bases sitting between them.

The chain joins TRBV6-5 to TRBJ1-2, with D unresolved. Trimming cost V 0 bases and J 5 bases, with 7 bases left between them. Per the germline V gene, CDR1 is MNHEY and CDR2 is SVGAGI. This CDR3 has 13 residues. CDR3 sequence: CASSYSRGYGYTF. The CDR3 DNA sequence: TGTGCCAGCAGTTACTCGAGAGGGTATGGCTACACCTTC.

The V call is TRBV25-1, the J call TRBJ2-3, with 7 bases lining up with TRBD2. The V gene end was trimmed by 1 base and the J gene end by 1 base; junction bases not matched to a gene: 8. Germline lookup yields CDR1 MGHDK and CDR2 SYGVNS. The CDR3 totals 17 residues. CDR3 sequence: CASSEFGGLGRTDTQYF. CDR3 sequence (DNA): TGTGCCAGCAGTGAATTCGGGGGGTTGGGTCGCACAGATACGCAGTATTTT.

The gene calls are TRBV6-5 and TRBJ1-4; D remains ambiguous. The CDR3 runs to 16 residues. The V end lost 0 bases, the J end lost 6 bases, and 14 bases lay between the germline ends. Germline lookup yields CDR1 MNHEY and CDR2 SVGAGI. This CDR3 reads CASSYSNSLRDEKLFF. As DNA, the CDR3 is TGTGCCAGCAGTTACTCGAATAGCTTACGGGATGAAAAACTGTTTTTT.

J is TRBJ2-2 and V is TRBV2; the D gene is possibly TRBD2 (6 bases). Germline lookup yields CDR1 SNHLY and CDR2 FYNNEI. Between the trimmed V and J ends, which lost 6 bases and 3 bases, there was a span of 11 bases. The CDR3 has 14 amino acids. CDR3 residues: CASRRDLYTGELFF. The CDR3 bases are TGTGCCAGCAGACGGGACTTGTACACCGGGGAGCTGTTTTTT.

V and J are TRBV27 and TRBJ2-7; 8 nucleotides agree with TRBD1. From germline, CDR1 is MNHEY and CDR2 SMNVEV (reference sequence). Unmatched junction bases numbered 6, after V lost 2 bases and J lost 3 bases. This CDR3 is 15 amino acids long. CDR3 nucleotides: TGTGCCAGCAGTTTAAGGACAGGGAACATCTACGAGCAGTACTTC. It codes for CASSLRTGNIYEQYF.

The chain carries TRBV9 and TRBJ2-3, with a possible D match to TRBD2 (6 bases). The CDR3 length is 14 residues. The germline V gene has CDR1 SGDLS and CDR2 YYNGEE. Trimming took 0 bases from V and 2 from J, leaving 7 bases between them. The chain's CDR3 is CASSVGGVTDTQYF. DNA for the CDR3: TGTGCCAGCAGCGTAGGCGGGGTCACAGATACGCAGTATTTT.